This T cell receptor beta chain is from a study of blood T cell repertoires in COVID-19. V was clipped by 4 bases and J by 6 bases, with 9 bases between them. The CDR3 contains 13 residues. TCRdb's copy holds only in-frame clones and misses some; the assay was immunoSEQ multiplex PCR. The sample records under 100,000 clones, over 80% being singletons. The sequencing input was peripheral blood. The chain is built from TRBV12-3 or TRBV12-4 and TRBJ2-2; maybe TRBD1 (5 bases). The TCR sequence derives from a woman in her 70s with acute or convalescent COVID-19. The CDR3: CASSSIRAGELFF. CDR3 nucleotide sequence: TGTGCCAGCAGTTCTATCAGGGCCGGGGAGCTGTTTTTT.